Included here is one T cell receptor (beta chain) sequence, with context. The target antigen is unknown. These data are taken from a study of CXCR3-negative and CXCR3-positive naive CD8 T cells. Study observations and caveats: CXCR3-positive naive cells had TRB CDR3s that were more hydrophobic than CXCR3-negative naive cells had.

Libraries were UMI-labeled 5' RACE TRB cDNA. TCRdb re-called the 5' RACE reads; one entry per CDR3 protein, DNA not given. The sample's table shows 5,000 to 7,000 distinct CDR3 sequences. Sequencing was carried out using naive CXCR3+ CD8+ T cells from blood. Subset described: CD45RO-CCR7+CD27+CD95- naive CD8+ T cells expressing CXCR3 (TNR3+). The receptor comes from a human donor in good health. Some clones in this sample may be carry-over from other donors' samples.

The CDR3 region is CATSDLQARFQRDEQYF. This chain joins TRBV24-1 and TRBJ2-7. Germline values: CDR1 KGHDR, CDR2 SFDVKD. This CDR3 contains 17 residues.